Shown below are 32 T cell receptor beta chains from a single sample sequenced in a study of blood T cells in healthy people across ages. The authors ran a second PCR of roughly 6 to 12 cycles using a sample-barcoded 5' primer and a J-beta primer mix. Via MiXCR, TCRdb re-called the 5' RACE reads, giving one row per CDR3 protein. Counted here are around 990,000 distinct CDR3 sequences, about 25% occurring once; the ten biggest clones make up about 0.8%. Separately, the same data were catalogued under a study of T cells of mothers and their children.

Sequenced: blood. These receptors originate from a girl aged 2 to 9 in good health.

This CDR3 reads CASSWTSGRGNEQFF. CDR3 nucleotides: TGTGCCAGCAGCTGGACTAGCGGGAGGGGAAATGAGCAGTTCTTC. The J gene is TRBJ2-5, the V gene TRBV5-5, with TRBD2 identical over 15 bases. The J call may be wrong; the DNA end is better matched by TRBJ2-1. Germline V CDR1 and CDR2: SGHKS, YYEKEE (reference sequence). This CDR3 is 15 amino acids long.

This clonotype showed up just a few times. The V call is TRBV5-1, the J call TRBJ2-5, with 8 bases identical to TRBD1. The V and J ends lost 0 bases and 2 bases, in that order; junction bases with no gene match: 6. This CDR3 is 16 amino acids long. Germline assignment: CDR1 SGHRS and CDR2 YFSETQ. The CDR3 spells CASSLGGTGIQETQYF. As DNA, the CDR3 is TGCGCCAGCAGCTTGGGAGGGACAGGTATTCAAGAGACCCAGTACTTC.

The chain uses TRBV21-1 and TRBJ2-3. TRBV21-1 constitutes a pseudogene. There are 16 residues in the CDR3. CDR3 amino acids: CASSKVNSTSTDTQYF. CDR3 DNA: TGTGCCAGCAGCAAAGTTAACTCTACTAGCACAGATACGCAGTATTTT.

The J gene is TRBJ2-2, the V gene TRBV28; D is ambiguous. V was shortened by 7 bases and J by 1 base, with 10 bases between the two germline ends. Germline-derived CDR1 and CDR2 are MDHEN and SYDVKM. This CDR3 spans 14 amino acids. As DNA, the CDR3 is TGTGCCAGCAATCTCGGGTGGAACACCGGGGAGCTGTTTTTT. Residues: CASNLGWNTGELFF.

Notes on this clonotype: Its ends do not fully match the called genes, so a read error is possible. This chain uses TRBV5-6 with TRBJ2-5; D is possibly TRBD2 (5 bases). The CDR3 has 14 amino acids. CDR1 is SGHDT and CDR2 is YYEEEE in the germline V gene. This chain's CDR3 is CASSLAVYSRETSF. In DNA, the CDR3 is TGTGCCAGCAGCTTGGCCGTCTATTCGAGGGAGACATCATTC. Full variable domain (missing parts from reference TRBV5-6 and TRBJ2-5): DAGVTQSPTHLIKTRGQQVTLRCSPKSGHDTVSWYQQALGQGPQFIFQYYEEEERQRGNFPDRFSGHQFPNYSSELNVNALLLGDSALYLCASSLAVYSRETSFGPGTRLLVL.

This clonotype was seen a few times. CDR3 loop: CASSLQSSQETQYF. The CDR3 DNA is TGTGCCAGCAGCTTACAGTCCTCGCAAGAGACCCAGTACTTC. The V call is TRBV7-2, the J call TRBJ2-5; D gene unclear. V was shortened by 2 bases and J by 2 bases, with 9 bases between the two germline ends. There are 14 residues in the CDR3. The germline gives CDR1 SGHTA, CDR2 FQGNSA.

Regarding this clonotype: A much larger clone is a single base away; this may be a read error. CDR3 sequence (DNA): TGCAGTGCTACAAGAGGGGGGACTCACTACAATGAGCAGTTCTTC. The encoded protein is CSATRGGTHYNEQFF. The V and J genes are TRBV20-1 and TRBJ2-1; the D gene could be TRBD1 or TRBD2 (6 bases each). V dropped 4 bases and J dropped 3 bases, with 16 bases sitting between them. Germline CDR1 is DFQATT and CDR2 is SNEGSKA (reference sequence). The CDR3 has 15 residues.

This sequence joins TRBV7-9 and TRBJ2-6; a weak D match, TRBD2 (6 bases). CDR1 and CDR2 (germline): SEHNR, FQNEAQ (reference sequence). CDR3 length: 16 residues. Trimming left V 0 bases short and J 5 bases short, with 11 bases between. The CDR3 bases are TGTGCCAGCAGCTTAGCTACGGGGGTATGGGCCAACGTCCTGACTTTC. Translation: CASSLATGVWANVLTF. The full variable domain, with the rest looked up from reference TRBV7-9 and TRBJ2-6, is DTGVSQNPRHKITKRGQNVTFRCDPISEHNRLYWYRQTLGQGPEFLTYFQNEAQLEKSRLLSDRFSAERPKGSFSTLEIQRTEQGDSAMYLCASSLATGVWANVLTFGAGSRLTVL.

This clonotype came up a few times. This chain links TRBV28 with TRBJ2-1; 10 bases align to TRBD2. This CDR3 comprises 15 residues. Losses at the gene ends were 8 bases for V and 9 bases for J; bases not matched to a gene: 13. The germline gives CDR1 MDHEN, CDR2 SYDVKM. The CDR3 sequence is CASASSGRIHGEQFF. The CDR3 DNA sequence: TGTGCCAGCGCTTCTAGCGGGAGAATTCACGGTGAGCAGTTCTTC.

This clonotype was seen more than once but under ten times. Sequence at one end of the junction differs from germline and may be a read error. This chain uses TRBV7-8 with TRBJ1-2, with 8 bases that match TRBD1. This CDR3 region has 15 residues. Germline assignment: CDR1 SGHVS and CDR2 FQNEAQ. For the CDR3, the DNA is TGTGCCAGCAGCCCGTTTGGAGAGACAGGGGACGGCTACGCCTTC. Protein product: CASSPFGETGDGYAF. Complete variable domain (other parts from reference TRBV7-8 and TRBJ1-2): GAGVSQSPRYKVAKRGQDVALRCDPISGHVSLFWYQQALGQGPEFLTYFQNEAQLDKSGLPSDRFFAERPEGSVSTLKIQRTQQEDSAVYLCASSPFGETGDGYAFGSGTRLTVV.

The V gene is TRBV20-1, the J gene TRBJ2-3; D possibly matches TRBD1 or TRBD2 (5 bases each). CDR3 size: 13 residues. The germline V gene has CDR1 DFQATT and CDR2 SNEGSKA (reference sequence). The V and J ends lost 5 bases and 2 bases respectively, with 11 bases between them. CDR3 in DNA: TGCAGTGCTTGGACGGGGACCACAGATACGCAGTATTTT. Protein product: CSAWTGTTDTQYF.

This clonotype was seen a few times. CDR3 DNA: TGTGCCACCAGTGATTTAAGGTCGTCAGAAGAGACCCAGTACTTC. It specifies CATSDLRSSEETQYF. The J gene is TRBJ2-5, the V gene TRBV24-1; no reliable D call. The V end lost 1 base, the J end lost 3 bases, and 11 bases lay between the germline ends. This CDR3 contains 15 residues. Germline CDR1 is KGHDR and CDR2 is SFDVKD.

This chain uses TRBV7-2 with TRBJ2-5; 14 bases are shared with TRBD2. The J call may not be correct, given that the DNA end is closer to TRBJ2-1. Germline CDR1 is SGHTA and CDR2 is FQGNSA. CDR3 length equals 17 residues. CDR3 sequence (DNA): TGTGCCAGCAGCACCTCGACTAGCGGGGGGGTGGTCAATGAGCAGTTCTTC. It encodes CASSTSTSGGVVNEQFF.

This clonotype came up once. V usage is TRBV27 and J usage is TRBJ2-1, with a tentative D call TRBD1 (5 bases). Germline values: CDR1 MNHEY, CDR2 SMNVEV (reference sequence). Between the trimmed V and J ends, which lost 8 bases and 0 bases, there was a span of 14 bases. This CDR3 is 15 amino acids long. Here the CDR3 reads CASDDSLNSYNEQFF. The CDR3 DNA reads TGTGCCAGCGATGACAGCTTGAACTCCTACAATGAGCAGTTCTTC.

V and J are TRBV7-9 and TRBJ1-1, with unresolved D. The CDR3 loop spans 15 amino acids. The V gene lost 1 base and the J gene lost 1 base, with 10 bases spanning the gap. Germline values: CDR1 SEHNR, CDR2 FQNEAQ (reference sequence). This CDR3 reads CASSLGGTKNTEAFF. In DNA form, the CDR3 reads TGTGCCAGCAGCTTAGGTGGCACCAAGAACACTGAAGCTTTCTTT.

This clonotype has only a few counts. This sequence joins TRBV10-3 and TRBJ2-5, with D possibly being TRBD1 (5 bases). The CDR3 length is 11 residues. Germline V gene lookup returns CDR1 ENHRY and CDR2 SYGVKD. Trimming took off 6 bases at V and 7 bases at J, with 9 bases between the two ends. The CDR3 DNA sequence: TGTGCCATCAGCAGGGAAAGGACCCAGTACTTC. Protein: CAISRERTQYF.

This clonotype appeared a few times. This chain joins TRBV4-3 and TRBJ2-1; no clear D gene. CDR1 and CDR2 from the germline V gene are LGHNA and YSLEER. The CDR3 spans 18 residues. V lost 0 bases, J lost 0 bases, and 15 bases lay in between. The CDR3 loop is CASSQDSVRSSSYNEQFF. The CDR3 bases are TGCGCCAGCAGCCAAGATTCGGTCCGCAGCAGCTCCTACAATGAGCAGTTCTTC.

The genes are TRBV29-1 and TRBJ2-7; weak D call: TRBD1 (6 bases). The V end was cut by 2 bases, the J end by 5 bases, with 10 bases between. The length of the CDR3 is 12 residues. The germline CDR1 and CDR2 sequences are SQVTM and ANQGSEA. The CDR3 coding sequence is TGCAGCGTTGAAATGGACAGCCACGAGCAGTACTTC. Its protein is CSVEMDSHEQYF.

The chain recombines TRBV28 with TRBJ1-2, with 8 bases that match TRBD1. V lost 7 bases and J lost 1; bases outside the gene matches: 8. Germline values: CDR1 MDHEN, CDR2 SYDVKM. The CDR3 loop spans 15 amino acids. This CDR3 reads CASNPGTGSNYGYTF. DNA for the CDR3: TGTGCCAGCAATCCCGGGACAGGCAGTAACTATGGCTACACCTTC.

The chain carries TRBV15 and TRBJ2-5, with D unresolved. CDR1 LNHNV and CDR2 YYDKDF come from the germline V gene (reference sequence). V gave up 5 bases and J gave up 2 bases, with 12 bases separating them. The CDR3 runs to 14 residues. The CDR3 loop reads CATSAGGPQETQYF. CDR3 in DNA: TGTGCCACCAGCGCCGGTGGCCCACAAGAGACCCAGTACTTC.

The rearrangement joins TRBV6-2 or TRBV6-3 to TRBJ2-5, with 7 bases aligning to TRBD1. The CDR3 has 16 amino acids. The V gene end was trimmed by 5 bases and the J gene end by 6 bases; junction bases not matched to a gene: 15. Per the germline V gene, CDR1 is MNHEY and CDR2 is SVGEGT. The CDR3 nucleotides read TGTGCCAGCAGTGATGCCGGGACAGATCGACTTAAGACCCAGTACTTC. Translation: CASSDAGTDRLKTQYF.

A few counts support this clonotype. This sequence joins TRBV7-3 and TRBJ2-2; 12 nucleotides line up with TRBD2. The CDR3 extends over 18 amino acids. The J segment lost 7 bases and the V segment lost 4 bases, leaving 13 bases of the junction unmatched. Germline lookup yields CDR1 SGHTA and CDR2 FQGTGA. The CDR3 coding sequence is TGTGCCAGCAGCTCGGCACCTCTAGCGGGGGGGCGTGGCGGGGAGCTGTTTTTT. Translated, it gives CASSSAPLAGGRGGELFF.

The chain combines TRBV10-1 with TRBJ2-3; D possibly corresponds to TRBD2 (6 bases). The length of the CDR3 is 14 residues. Germline V gene data show CDR1 as WNHNN and CDR2 as SYGVQD (reference sequence). The CDR3 is CPRLCYGGFYTQYF. CDR3 coding DNA: TGCCCGCGATTGTGTTATGGGGGGTTCTATACGCAGTATTTT.

The rearrangement uses TRBV3-1 and TRBJ2-7, with 7 positions matching TRBD2. The CDR3 covers 17 residues. V gave up 1 base and J gave up 2 bases; unmatched junction bases: 11. The germline CDR1 and CDR2 sequences are LGHDT and YNNKEL (reference sequence). The CDR3 DNA reads TGTGCCAGCAGCCAAGGTAACTCGGCTAGCGGCACCTACGAGCAGTACTTC. This gives the protein CASSQGNSASGTYEQYF.

The chain carries TRBV11-1 and TRBJ2-1; the D gene is possibly TRBD2 (7 bases). CDR3 length: 15 residues. Germline values: CDR1 SGHAT, CDR2 FQDESV (reference sequence). V lost 5 bases, J lost 6 bases, and 17 bases lay in between. The CDR3 nucleotides are TGTGCCAGCAGCCTTGGCCAGGGAGGGGGCAATGAGCAGTTCTTC. Translation gives CASSLGQGGGNEQFF.

This clonotype appeared a few times. V usage is TRBV10-2 and J usage is TRBJ2-7, with no clear D. V dropped 8 bases and J dropped 4 bases, with 12 bases sitting between them. Per the germline V gene, CDR1 is WSHSY and CDR2 is SAAADI. The CDR3 extends over 12 amino acids. The CDR3 nucleotides read TGCGCCAGCGGGTTATGGGATTACGAGCAGTACTTC. This codes for CASGLWDYEQYF.

This chain joins TRBV29-1 and TRBJ2-3, with unresolved D. The V end lost 0 bases, the J end lost 5 bases, and 6 bases lay between the germline ends. The CDR3 spans 12 residues. CDR1 and CDR2 (germline): SQVTM, ANQGSEA. The CDR3 here is CSVEEVQDTQYF. The CDR3, as DNA: TGCAGCGTTGAAGAAGTCCAAGATACGCAGTATTTT.

The J gene is TRBJ2-7, the V gene TRBV7-9, with 7 bases aligning to TRBD1. CDR1 SEHNR and CDR2 FQNEAQ come from the germline V gene (reference sequence). The V and J ends lost 5 bases and 4 bases, in that order; junction bases with no gene match: 11. The CDR3 totals 15 residues. The CDR3 DNA reads TGTGCCAGCAGCCCGAGTTTAGGGGGCCAGTACGAGCAGTACTTC. Its protein product is CASSPSLGGQYEQYF.

A few counts support this clonotype. The J gene is TRBJ2-5, the V gene TRBV6-2 or TRBV6-3, with 7 bases matching TRBD1. The V gene end was trimmed by 5 bases and the J gene end by 3 bases; junction bases not matched to a gene: 6. CDR1 and CDR2 (germline): MNHEY, SVGEGT. CDR3 length: 14 residues. As DNA, the CDR3 is TGTGCCAGCAGTGACAGGGACGGGAAAGAGACCCAGTACTTC. It codes for CASSDRDGKETQYF.

The CDR3 loop reads CASSPGVFYEQYF. CDR3 sequence (DNA): TGTGCCAGCAGTCCGGGGGTTTTCTACGAGCAGTACTTC. V usage is TRBV6-2 or TRBV6-3 and J usage is TRBJ2-7, with a possible D match to TRBD2 (6 bases). V was clipped by 5 bases and J by 3 bases, with 11 bases between them. Germline values: CDR1 MNHEY, CDR2 SVGEGT. The CDR3 contains 13 residues.

This clonotype was counted a few times. This sequence joins TRBV7-2 and TRBJ2-5, with D perhaps matching TRBD2 (5 bases). The J call may be mistaken, given a closer DNA end match to TRBJ2-1. Germline V gene sequence: CDR1 SGHTA, CDR2 FQGNSA. This CDR3 has 12 residues. CDR3 sequence (DNA): TGTGCCAGCACCTCAACGGGGTATGAGCAGTTCTTC. Amino acids: CASTSTGYEQFF.

This clonotype was detected ten times or more. The rearrangement links TRBV12-3 or TRBV12-4 to TRBJ2-5, with 7 nucleotides matching TRBD1. Trimming at V came to 3 bases and at J to 5 bases, leaving 6 bases not matched to a gene. This CDR3 is 14 amino acids long. In DNA, the CDR3 is TGTGCCAGCAGTTTTGACAGGGTCCAGGAGACCCAGTACTTC. Residues: CASSFDRVQETQYF.